This TCR beta chain is from a study of T cell responses to AZD1222 COVID-19 vaccine. At the level of the study: Combined were second doses at about 4 or about 12 weeks. Study findings and constraints: Recipients of two AZD1222 doses showed rising Spike-specific TCR breadth and depth. It was only five to seven AZD1222 recipients who were seropositive at baseline.

The CDR3 has 12 residues. With 6 bases removed from V and 3 bases from J, the gap between germline ends came to 9 bases. A note on this clone: Its cognate antigen is unknown.

Clones were sequenced by immunoSEQ multiplex PCR, and TCRdb holds only the in-frame ones, with some missing. The sample includes around 89,000 clones, 65% to 90% of them seen just once. The TCR was taken from an adult in good health. The V gene is TRBV12-3 or TRBV12-4, the J gene TRBJ2-7; a weak D match, TRBD1 (5 bases). The sample in question was peripheral blood, obtained on day 0 of AZD1222 vaccination. The CDR3 region has the DNA TGTGCCAGCAGCCCCGACAGCTACGAGCAGTACTTC. It translates to CASSPDSYEQYF.